The entry that follows covers one TCR beta chain sequence. Original processing methods: Estimates of nucleated cell counts were drawn from the amplification of reference gene primers. Clones were sequenced by immunoSEQ multiplex PCR, and TCRdb holds only the in-frame ones, with some missing. V and J calls and clone size are those listed in that table; D and trimming were worked out from the DNA. The profile shows about 23,000 clones, around 72% of them singletons. The sample originates from a study of blood T cell repertoires in COVID-19. Study-wide context: Sites across the United States, Italy and Spain contributed samples from acute and convalescent COVID-19.

This receptor was identified in a woman aged 80 or older with acute or convalescent COVID-19. The material sequenced was peripheral blood.

CDR3 amino acids: CASSQARDTDTQYF. The DNA of the CDR3 is TGTGCCAGCAGCCAGGCCCGGGACACAGATACGCAGTATTTT. J is TRBJ2-3 and V is TRBV5-6, with D possibly being TRBD2 (5 bases). Per the germline V gene, CDR1 is SGHDT and CDR2 is YYEEEE. The CDR3 totals 14 residues. V lost 4 bases and J 2 bases, leaving 11 bases between the germline ends.